One sample yielded the 8 T cell receptor beta chains listed below, sequenced in a study of blood T cells in healthy people across ages. Combining a sample-barcoded 5' primer with a J-beta primer mix, a second PCR ran for about 7 to 12 cycles. TCRdb independently ran MiXCR on the 5' RACE reads; one entry per CDR3 protein. Among about 970,000 distinct CDR3 sequences, around 54% were seen once, and the ten largest hold roughly a fifth. What was sequenced was blood. These receptors were taken from an older woman in good health.

The CDR3 spells CASNFGGGSYEQYF. The CDR3 DNA reads as TGTGCCAGCAACTTTGGAGGGGGCTCCTACGAGCAGTACTTC. The chain has TRBV3-1 and TRBJ2-7; either TRBD1 or TRBD2 may fit D (6 bases each). Germline lookup yields CDR1 LGHDT and CDR2 YNNKEL (reference sequence). Trimming took 7 bases from V and 0 from J, leaving 13 bases between them. There are 14 residues in the CDR3.

The V gene is TRBV7-2, the J gene TRBJ1-4; TRBD1 matches 10 bases. Germline V gene lookup returns CDR1 SGHTA and CDR2 FQGNSA. The CDR3 consists of 14 residues. Trimming removed 6 bases from V and 7 bases from J; junction bases left unmatched: 5. CDR3 DNA sequence: TGTGCCAGCAGTCAGGACAGGGGGGGTGAAAAACTGTTTTTT. This encodes CASSQDRGGEKLFF. Full variable domain (remainder filled in from reference TRBV7-2 and TRBJ1-4): GAGVSQSPSNKVTEKGKDVELRCDPISGHTALYWYRQSLGQGLEFLIYFQGNSAPDKSGLPSDRFSAERTGGSVSTLTIQRTQQEDSAVYLCASSQDRGGEKLFFGSGTQLSVL.

The chain carries TRBV12-3 or TRBV12-4 and TRBJ2-1; 7 nucleotides agree with TRBD2. J was trimmed by 4 bases and V by 7 bases; bases with no gene match: 7. CDR3 size: 14 residues. CDR3 bases: TGTGCCAGCACCCACGGGACTATTTACAATGAGCAGTTCTTC. Translation gives CASTHGTIYNEQFF.

This chain links TRBV7-2 with TRBJ2-7; 9 bases are shared with TRBD1. In germline, CDR1 is SGHTA, CDR2 FQGNSA. This CDR3 region has 15 residues. J gave up 6 bases and V 5 bases, and 11 bases lay outside the gene matches. The CDR3 nucleotides read TGTGCCAGCAGCCATACGACAGGGGGGTCCCTCGAGCAGTACTTC. It yields the protein CASSHTTGGSLEQYF.

To note about this clonotype: Mismatch with germline at one junction end may stem from a read error. V and J are TRBV6-2 or TRBV6-3 and TRBJ1-1; D ambiguous. CDR3 length: 11 amino acids. Germline V gene sequence: CDR1 MNHEY, CDR2 SVGEGT. In DNA, the CDR3 is TGTGCCACTACTTTAGACACTAAAGCTTTCTTT. The encoded protein is CATTLDTKAFF.

CDR3 in DNA: TGCAGTGCCACGGCCGTCGAGGGAGTCTACGAGCAGTACTTC. This codes for CSATAVEGVYEQYF. The V call is TRBV20-1, the J call TRBJ2-7; D may be TRBD2 (5 bases). Trimming pared 6 bases from V and 3 bases from J, leaving 18 bases between. From germline, CDR1 is DFQATT and CDR2 SNEGSKA (reference sequence). The CDR3 is 14 residues long.

This sequence joins TRBV12-3 or TRBV12-4 and TRBJ2-3, with TRBD2 matching over 10 bases. V shed 8 bases, J shed 1 base, and the junction held 6 bases outside the gene matches. The CDR3 has 15 residues. The CDR3 DNA is TGTGCCAGCTATGCTAGCGGGAGTCGCACAGATACGCAGTATTTT. As protein: CASYASGSRTDTQYF.

The chain employs TRBV6-5 and TRBJ2-7, with 10 bases identical to TRBD2. V shed 4 bases and J 2 bases; nucleotides not matched to a gene: 8. Germline CDR1 MNHEY, CDR2 SVGAGI. This CDR3 contains 16 residues. CDR3 sequence reads: CASSFGLAGGPYEQYF. CDR3 nucleotides: TGTGCCAGCAGTTTCGGTTTAGCGGGAGGTCCCTACGAGCAGTACTTC.